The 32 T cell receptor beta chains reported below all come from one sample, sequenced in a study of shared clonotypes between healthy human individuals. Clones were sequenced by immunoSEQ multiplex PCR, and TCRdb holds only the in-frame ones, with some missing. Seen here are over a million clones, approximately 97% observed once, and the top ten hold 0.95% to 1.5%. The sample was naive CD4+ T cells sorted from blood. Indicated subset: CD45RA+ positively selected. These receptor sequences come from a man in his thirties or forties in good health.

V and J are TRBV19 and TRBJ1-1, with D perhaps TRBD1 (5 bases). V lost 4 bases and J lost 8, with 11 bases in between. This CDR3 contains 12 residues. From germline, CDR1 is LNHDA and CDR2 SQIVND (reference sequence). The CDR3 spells CASSRTPREAFF. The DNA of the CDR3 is TGTGCCAGTAGTAGGACACCCAGAGAAGCTTTCTTT.

Here the CDR3 DNA reads TGTGCCACCAGCAGAGGACAGATACTGAACACTGAAGCTTTCTTT. Translation: CATSRGQILNTEAFF. V and J are TRBV15 and TRBJ1-1, with D possibly TRBD1 on 5 matching bases. V lost 1 base to trimming and J lost 0 bases, with 9 bases between them. Germline V gene lookup returns CDR1 LNHNV and CDR2 YYDKDF (reference sequence). This CDR3 comprises 15 residues.

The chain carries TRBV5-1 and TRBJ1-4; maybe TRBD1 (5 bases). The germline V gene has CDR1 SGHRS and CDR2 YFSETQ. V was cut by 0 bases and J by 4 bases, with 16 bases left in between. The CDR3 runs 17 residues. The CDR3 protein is CASSLGGSAQVNEKLFF. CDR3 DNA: TGCGCCAGCAGCTTGGGGGGGTCCGCTCAGGTTAATGAAAAACTGTTTTTT.

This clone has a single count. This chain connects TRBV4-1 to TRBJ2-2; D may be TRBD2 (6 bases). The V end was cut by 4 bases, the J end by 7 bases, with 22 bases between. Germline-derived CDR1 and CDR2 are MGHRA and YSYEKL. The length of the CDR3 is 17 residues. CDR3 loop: CASSPGGTPTRGGELFF. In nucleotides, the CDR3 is TGCGCCAGCAGCCCAGGAGGGACCCCAACTCGGGGCGGGGAGCTGTTTTTT.

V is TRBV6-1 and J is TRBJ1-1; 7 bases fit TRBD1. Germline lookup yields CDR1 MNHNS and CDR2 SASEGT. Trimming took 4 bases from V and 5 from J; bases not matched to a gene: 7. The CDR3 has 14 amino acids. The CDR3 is CASSANRGYTEAFF. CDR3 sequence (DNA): TGTGCCAGCAGTGCAAACAGGGGATATACTGAAGCTTTCTTT.

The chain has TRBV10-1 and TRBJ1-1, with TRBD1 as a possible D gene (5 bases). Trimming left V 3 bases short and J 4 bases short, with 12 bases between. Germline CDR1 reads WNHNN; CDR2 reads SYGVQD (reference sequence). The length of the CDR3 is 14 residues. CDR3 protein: CASSDGWGVTEAFF. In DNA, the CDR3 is TGCGCCAGCAGTGATGGTTGGGGGGTCACTGAAGCTTTCTTT.

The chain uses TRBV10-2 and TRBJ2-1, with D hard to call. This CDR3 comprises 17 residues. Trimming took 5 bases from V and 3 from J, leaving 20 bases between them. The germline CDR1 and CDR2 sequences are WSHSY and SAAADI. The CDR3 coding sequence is TGCGCCAGCAGTCAGCCGGGCATAGGTCTGGACTACAATGAGCAGTTCTTC. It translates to CASSQPGIGLDYNEQFF.

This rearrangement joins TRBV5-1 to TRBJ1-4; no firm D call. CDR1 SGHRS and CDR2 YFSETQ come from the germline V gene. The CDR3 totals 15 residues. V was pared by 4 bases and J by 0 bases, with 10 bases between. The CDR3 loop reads CASSLDTSTNEKLFF. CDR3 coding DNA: TGCGCCAGCAGCCTTGACACCTCAACTAATGAAAAACTGTTTTTT.

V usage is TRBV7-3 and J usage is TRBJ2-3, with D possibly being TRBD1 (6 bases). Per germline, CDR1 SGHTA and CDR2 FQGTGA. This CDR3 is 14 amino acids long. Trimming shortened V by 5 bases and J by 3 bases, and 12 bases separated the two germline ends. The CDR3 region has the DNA TGTGCCAGCAGCGTGGGACAAACTACAGATACGCAGTATTTT. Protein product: CASSVGQTTDTQYF.

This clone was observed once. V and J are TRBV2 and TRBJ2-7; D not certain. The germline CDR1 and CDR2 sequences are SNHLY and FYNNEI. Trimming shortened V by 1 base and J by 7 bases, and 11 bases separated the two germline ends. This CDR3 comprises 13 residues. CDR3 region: CASSEGRPEEQYF. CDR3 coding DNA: TGTGCCAGCAGTGAAGGTCGTCCCGAGGAGCAGTACTTC.

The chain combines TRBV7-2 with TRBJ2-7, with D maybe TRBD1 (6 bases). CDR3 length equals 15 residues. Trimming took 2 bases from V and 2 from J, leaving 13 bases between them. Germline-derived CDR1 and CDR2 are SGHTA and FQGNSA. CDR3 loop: CASSLSGTSTYEQYF. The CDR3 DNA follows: TGTGCCAGCAGCTTATCCGGGACATCGACCTACGAGCAGTACTTC.

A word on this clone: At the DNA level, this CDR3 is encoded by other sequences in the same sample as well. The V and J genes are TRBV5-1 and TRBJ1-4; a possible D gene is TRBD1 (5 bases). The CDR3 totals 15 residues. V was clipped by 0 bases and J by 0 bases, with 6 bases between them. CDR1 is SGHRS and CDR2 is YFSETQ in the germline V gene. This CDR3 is CASSLGQTTNEKLFF. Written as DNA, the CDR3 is TGCGCCAGCAGCTTGGGACAGACAACTAATGAAAAACTGTTTTTT. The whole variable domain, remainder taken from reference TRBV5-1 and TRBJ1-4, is KAGVTQTPRYLIKTRGQQVTLSCSPISGHRSVSWYQQTPGQGLQFLFEYFSETQRNKGNFPGRFSGRQFSNSRSEMNVSTLELGDSALYLCASSLGQTTNEKLFFGSGTQLSVL.

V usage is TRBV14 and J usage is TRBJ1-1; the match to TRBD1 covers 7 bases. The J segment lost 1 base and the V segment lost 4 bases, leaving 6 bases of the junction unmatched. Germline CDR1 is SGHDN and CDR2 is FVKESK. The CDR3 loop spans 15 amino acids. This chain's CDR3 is CASSPTGAPNTEAFF. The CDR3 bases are TGTGCCAGCAGCCCCACAGGGGCTCCGAACACTGAAGCTTTCTTT.

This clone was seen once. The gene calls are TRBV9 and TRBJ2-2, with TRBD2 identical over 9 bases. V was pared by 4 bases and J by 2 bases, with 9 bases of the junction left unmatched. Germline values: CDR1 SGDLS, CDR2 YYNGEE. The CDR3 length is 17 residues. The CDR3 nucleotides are TGTGCCAGCAGCCCGTACCCTAGCGGGACCAACACCGGGGAGCTGTTTTTT. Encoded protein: CASSPYPSGTNTGELFF.

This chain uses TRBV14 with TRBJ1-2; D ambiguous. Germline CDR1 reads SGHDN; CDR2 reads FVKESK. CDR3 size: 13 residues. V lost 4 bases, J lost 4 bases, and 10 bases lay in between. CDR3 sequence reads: CASSLDYLYGYTF. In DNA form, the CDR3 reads TGTGCCAGCAGCCTCGACTACCTCTATGGCTACACCTTC.

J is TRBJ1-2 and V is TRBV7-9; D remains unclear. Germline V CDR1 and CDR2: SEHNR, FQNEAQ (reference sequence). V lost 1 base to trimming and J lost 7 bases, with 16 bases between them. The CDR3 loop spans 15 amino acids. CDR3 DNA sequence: TGTGCCAGCAGCTTAGTGGGAGGGATTGGCTCTGGCTACACCTTC. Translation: CASSLVGGIGSGYTF.

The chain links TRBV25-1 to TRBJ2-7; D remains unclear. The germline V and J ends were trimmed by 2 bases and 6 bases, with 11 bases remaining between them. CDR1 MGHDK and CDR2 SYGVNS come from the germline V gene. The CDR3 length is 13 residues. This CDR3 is CASSEMGSREQYF. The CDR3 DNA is TGTGCCAGCAGTGAAATGGGGTCACGCGAGCAGTACTTC.

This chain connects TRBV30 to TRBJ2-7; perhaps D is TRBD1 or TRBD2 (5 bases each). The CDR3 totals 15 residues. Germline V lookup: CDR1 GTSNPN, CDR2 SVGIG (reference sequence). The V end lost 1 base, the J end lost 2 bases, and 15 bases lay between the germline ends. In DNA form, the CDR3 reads TGTGCCTGGAGTGAGTGGGGGATAGTCGCCTACGAGCAGTACTTC. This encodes CAWSEWGIVAYEQYF.

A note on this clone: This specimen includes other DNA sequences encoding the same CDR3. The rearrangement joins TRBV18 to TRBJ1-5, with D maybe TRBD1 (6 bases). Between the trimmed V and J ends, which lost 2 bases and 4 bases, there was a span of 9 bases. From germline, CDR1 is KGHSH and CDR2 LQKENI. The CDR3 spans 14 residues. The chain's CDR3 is CASSPGQPNQPQHF. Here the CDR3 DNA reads TGTGCCAGCTCACCAGGACAGCCTAATCAGCCCCAGCATTTT.

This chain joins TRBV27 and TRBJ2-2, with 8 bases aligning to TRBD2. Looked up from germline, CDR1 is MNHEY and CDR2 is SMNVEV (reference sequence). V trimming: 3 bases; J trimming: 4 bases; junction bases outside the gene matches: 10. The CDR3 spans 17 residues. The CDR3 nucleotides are TGTGCCAGCAGTTTGGGCTTCCGGGAGGGGGGCACCGGGGAGCTGTTTTTT. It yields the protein CASSLGFREGGTGELFF.

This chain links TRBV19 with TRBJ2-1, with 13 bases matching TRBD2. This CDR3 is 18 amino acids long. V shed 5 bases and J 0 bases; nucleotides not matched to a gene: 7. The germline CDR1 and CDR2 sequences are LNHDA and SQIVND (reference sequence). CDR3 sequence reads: CASSPGTSGISSYNEQFF. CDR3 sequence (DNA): TGTGCCAGTAGTCCCGGGACTAGCGGGATTAGCTCCTACAATGAGCAGTTCTTC.

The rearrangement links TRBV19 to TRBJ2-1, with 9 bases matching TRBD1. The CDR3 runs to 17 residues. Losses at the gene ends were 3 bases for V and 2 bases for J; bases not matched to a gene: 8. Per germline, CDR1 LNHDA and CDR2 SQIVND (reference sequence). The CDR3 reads CASSISGQGLAYNEQFF. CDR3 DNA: TGTGCCAGTAGTATTTCGGGACAGGGTCTCGCCTACAATGAGCAGTTCTTC.

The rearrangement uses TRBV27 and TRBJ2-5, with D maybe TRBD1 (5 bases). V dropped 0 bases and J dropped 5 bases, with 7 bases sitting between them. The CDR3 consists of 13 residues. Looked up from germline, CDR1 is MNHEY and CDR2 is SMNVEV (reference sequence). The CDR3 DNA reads TGTGCCAGCAGTTTATCTGGGGCCGAGACCCAGTACTTC. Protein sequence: CASSLSGAETQYF.

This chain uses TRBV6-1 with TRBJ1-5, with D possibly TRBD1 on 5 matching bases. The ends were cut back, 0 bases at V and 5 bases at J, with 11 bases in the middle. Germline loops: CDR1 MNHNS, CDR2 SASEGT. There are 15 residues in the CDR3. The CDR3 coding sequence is TGTGCCAGCAGTGAAGCGCTCTCGGGGCATCAGCCCCAGCATTTT. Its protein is CASSEALSGHQPQHF.

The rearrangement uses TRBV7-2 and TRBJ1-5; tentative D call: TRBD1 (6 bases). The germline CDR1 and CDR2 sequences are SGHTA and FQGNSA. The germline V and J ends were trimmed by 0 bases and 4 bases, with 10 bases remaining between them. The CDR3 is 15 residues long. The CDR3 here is CASSLALDRNQPQHF. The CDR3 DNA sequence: TGTGCCAGCAGCTTAGCGCTGGACAGAAATCAGCCCCAGCATTTT. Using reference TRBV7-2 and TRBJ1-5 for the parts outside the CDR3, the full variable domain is GAGVSQSPSNKVTEKGKDVELRCDPISGHTALYWYRQSLGQGLEFLIYFQGNSAPDKSGLPSDRFSAERTGGSVSTLTIQRTQQEDSAVYLCASSLALDRNQPQHFGDGTRLSIL.

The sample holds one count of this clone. The DNA of the CDR3 is TGTGCCAGCAGCTCCCTTCCGCGGGGGATCTACGAGCAGTACTTC. Protein sequence: CASSSLPRGIYEQYF. The gene calls are TRBV13 and TRBJ2-7, with 7 bases aligning to TRBD2. Germline CDR1 is PRHDT and CDR2 is FYEKMQ (reference sequence). V was clipped by 4 bases and J by 3 bases; unmatched bases: 9. The CDR3 length is 15 residues. The variable domain in full, completed from reference TRBV13 and TRBJ2-7, reads AAGVIQSPRHLIKEKRETATLKCYPIPRHDTVYWYQQGPGQDPQFLISFYEKMQSDKGSIPDRFSAQQFSDYHSELNMSSLELGDSALYFCASSSLPRGIYEQYFGPGTRLTVT.

CDR3 nucleotide sequence: TGCGCCAGCAGCCAAGATCCATACCGGTCCGGTGGCGGGGAGCTGTTTTTT. Amino acids: CASSQDPYRSGGGELFF. V usage is TRBV4-3 and J usage is TRBJ2-2; D is uncertain. Trimming took off 0 bases at V and 7 bases at J, with 18 bases between the two ends. Germline V gene data show CDR1 as LGHNA and CDR2 as YSLEER. The CDR3 extends over 17 amino acids.

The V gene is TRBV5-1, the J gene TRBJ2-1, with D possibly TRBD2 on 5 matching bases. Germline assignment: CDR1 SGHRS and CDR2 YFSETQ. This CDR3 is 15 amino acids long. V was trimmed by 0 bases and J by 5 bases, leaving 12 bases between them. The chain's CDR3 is CASSLARGSDNEQFF. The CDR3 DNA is TGCGCCAGCAGCTTGGCTCGGGGAAGTGACAATGAGCAGTTCTTC.

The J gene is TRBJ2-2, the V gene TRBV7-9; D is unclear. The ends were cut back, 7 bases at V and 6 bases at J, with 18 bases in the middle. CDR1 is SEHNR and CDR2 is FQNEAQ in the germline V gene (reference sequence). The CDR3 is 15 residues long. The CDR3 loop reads CASTLDGMNAGELFF. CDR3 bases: TGTGCCAGCACCCTCGACGGAATGAATGCCGGGGAGCTGTTTTTT.

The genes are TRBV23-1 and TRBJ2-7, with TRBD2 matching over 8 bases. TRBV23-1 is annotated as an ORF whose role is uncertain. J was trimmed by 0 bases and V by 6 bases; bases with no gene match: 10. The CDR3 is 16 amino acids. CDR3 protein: CASRTPRGGNSYEQYF. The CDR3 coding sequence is TGCGCCAGCAGAACCCCCCGCGGGGGGAACTCCTACGAGCAGTACTTC.

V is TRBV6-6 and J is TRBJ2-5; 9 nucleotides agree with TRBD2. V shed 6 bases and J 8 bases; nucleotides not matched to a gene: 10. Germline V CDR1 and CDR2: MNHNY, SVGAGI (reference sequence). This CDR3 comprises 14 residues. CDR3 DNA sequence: TGTGCCAGCAGCGATGCGGGAGGGCCTTTTACCCAGTACTTC. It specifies CASSDAGGPFTQYF.

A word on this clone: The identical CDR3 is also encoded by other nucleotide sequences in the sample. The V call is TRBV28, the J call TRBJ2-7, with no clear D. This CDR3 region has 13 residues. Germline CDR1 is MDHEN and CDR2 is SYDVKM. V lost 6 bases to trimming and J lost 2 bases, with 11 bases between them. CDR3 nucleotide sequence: TGTGCCAGCAGCCTGAGTGGGCCCTACGAGCAGTACTTC. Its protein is CASSLSGPYEQYF.